Detailed here is one T cell receptor beta chain. The antigen remains unidentified. CDR1 is MNHNS, CDR2 SASEGT, per germline. The CDR3 totals 16 residues. V was cut by 2 bases and J by 7 bases, with 18 bases left in between. The data derive from a study of OX40 agonist ivuxolimab in advanced cancers. The wider study: Aged roughly 20 to 79 with a mean of approximately 60 years, they were about 83% male. Treatment received earlier with anti-PD-1, anti-PD-L1 or anti-CTLA-4 agents was allowed, and under 50% had some.

Whole-study results and caveats: Partly responding patients at 0.1-3.0 mg/kg showed some of the smallest clonal expansion. Not determined was the antigen specificity of the expanded peripheral T cells.

Assay: immunoSEQ multiplex PCR; the TCRdb copy retains only in-frame clones and omits some. The sample has 65,000 to 90,000 clones; 65% to 90% are singletons. The receptor was isolated from an adult with an advanced solid tumor such as melanoma, head and neck, liver or kidney cancer. Here the sequenced sample was CD4+ or CD8+ T cells sorted from blood, taken in a trial of the OX40 agonist ivuxolimab. This sequence joins TRBV6-1 and TRBJ1-5, with D maybe TRBD1 (5 bases). The CDR3 region has the DNA TGTGCCAGCAGTGAAAAGAGGGGCAGGGTTGGGCAGCCCCAGCATTTT. Amino acids: CASSEKRGRVGQPQHF.